This entry features one TCR beta chain sequence. The antigen is unknown. The PCR was carried out with 60 Vbeta primers and 13 Jbeta primers. The table came from immunoSEQ multiplex PCR; TCRdb's copy has only in-frame clones and leaves some out. The sample has 100,000 to 150,000 clones; approximately 80% are singletons. The data derive from a study of cytomegalovirus exposure and HLA in healthy donors. Study results and limitations: Presence/absence analyses took donor sequencing depth as roughly uniform.

V lost 2 bases to trimming and J lost 5 bases; unmatched junction nucleotides: 8. The CDR3 contains 15 residues. Germline-derived CDR1 and CDR2 are PRHDT and FYEKMQ (reference sequence). Sequenced sample: PBMCs. The genes are TRBV13 and TRBJ2-5, with TRBD2 matching over 7 bases. The clonotype comes from a middle-aged woman in good health and CMV-seropositive. This CDR3 reads CASSLIQRGEETQYF. The CDR3 nucleotides are TGTGCCAGCAGCTTAATCCAGCGGGGCGAGGAGACCCAGTACTTC.